The rows below give T cell receptor beta chains drawn from one sample of a study of blood T cell repertoires in COVID-19. The method was immunoSEQ multiplex PCR; TCRdb's version includes in-frame clones alone and lacks a portion of them. The sample carries roughly 40,000 clones, more than 85% recorded once. Material for sequencing was peripheral blood. These receptors were obtained from a human donor in a cohort sampled during active COVID-19. CDR3s leave out the opening cysteine and the closing phenylalanine or tryptophan. The order of the fields is CDR3 protein, V gene, CDR3 length.

cdr3_aa: ASRQVAGANVLT
v_call: TRBV6-5
cdr3_length: 12

cdr3_aa: ASSLGLAGEGSLQETQY
v_call: TRBV27
cdr3_length: 17

cdr3_aa: ASSKKRTMNTEAF
v_call: TRBV21-1
cdr3_length: 13

cdr3_aa: ASSLYRGERTEAF
v_call: TRBV7-8
cdr3_length: 13

cdr3_aa: ASSLGLQETQY
v_call: TRBV27
cdr3_length: 11

cdr3_aa: ASSLEGLGGAPETQY
v_call: TRBV11-3
cdr3_length: 15

cdr3_aa: ASSPWAGADQPQH
v_call: TRBV6-5
cdr3_length: 13

cdr3_aa: ASSDWGQGGSYEQY
v_call: TRBV10-2
cdr3_length: 14

cdr3_aa: ASSPPSGLKNIQY
v_call: TRBV18
cdr3_length: 13

cdr3_aa: ASKPGQGLNTIY
v_call: TRBV19
cdr3_length: 12

cdr3_aa: ATSRSLGLAGGGQETQY
v_call: TRBV15
cdr3_length: 17

cdr3_aa: ASSLSGGAYEQY
v_call: TRBV28
cdr3_length: 12

cdr3_aa: ASSVGAVIGNTIY
v_call: TRBV9
cdr3_length: 13

cdr3_aa: ASSLPLKTTGPGNTGELF
v_call: TRBV5-8
cdr3_length: 18

cdr3_aa: ASSYTGSEQY
v_call: TRBV7-6
cdr3_length: 10

cdr3_aa: ASSPLDRDRDSPLH
v_call: TRBV19
cdr3_length: 14

cdr3_aa: ASSDRVSTGELF
v_call: TRBV27
cdr3_length: 12

cdr3_aa: ASRGTGKIAQH
v_call: TRBV7-2
cdr3_length: 11

cdr3_aa: ASSQRQGGPYNEQF
v_call: TRBV4-2
cdr3_length: 14

cdr3_aa: ASSPDKYEQY
v_call: TRBV28
cdr3_length: 10

cdr3_aa: ASSEAEFAGIIDEQF
v_call: TRBV6-1
cdr3_length: 15

cdr3_aa: ASSLVGDIEQF
v_call: TRBV7-9
cdr3_length: 11

cdr3_aa: ASSRGQYNSPLH
v_call: TRBV5-6
cdr3_length: 12

cdr3_aa: AISAPDSRSGNTIY
v_call: TRBV10-3
cdr3_length: 14

cdr3_aa: ASSLAGQSSGNTIY
v_call: TRBV27
cdr3_length: 14